Presented here are 24 T cell receptor beta chains from one specimen sequenced in a study of cytomegalovirus exposure and HLA in healthy donors listed by TCRdb under 2017. The library was generated by the immunoSEQ multiplex PCR assay. For the multiplex PCR, a mixture combining 60 forward primers for TCR Vbeta segments and 13 reverse primers for TCR Jbeta segments was used. Sourced from immuneACCESS, this table was stored by TCRdb with only in-frame sequences that have V and J called. A share of the clones is absent; for the studies checked, an unresolved V gene accounts for under half, and the remainder has no known explanation. The sample table shows about 250,000 clones, and 75% to 85% are seen once. The top ten hold over 0.3% of the sample. Input material: PBMCs. The receptors come from a girl aged 2 to 10 in good health and CMV-seronegative.

In nucleotides, the CDR3 is TGTGCCAGCAGCCCGAGCCGGGACAGGGTCACTGAAGCTTTCTTT. This gives the protein CASSPSRDRVTEAFF. J is TRBJ1-1 and V is TRBV9; 9 bases map to TRBD1. CDR1 SGDLS and CDR2 YYNGEE come from the germline V gene. With V trimmed by 4 bases and J by 4 bases, 8 bases remained unmatched. CDR3 length equals 15 residues. Supplemented by reference TRBV9 and TRBJ1-1, the full variable domain reads DSGVTQTPKHLITATGQRVTLRCSPRSGDLSVYWYQQSLDQGLQFLIQYYNGEERAKGNILERFSAQQFPDLHSELNLSSLELGDSALYFCASSPSRDRVTEAFFGQGTRLTVV.

This clone has only one observation. The CDR3 DNA sequence: TGTGCCAGCAGTTACCTTAGCGGGGGGTTCACCGGGGAGCTGTTTTTT. Its protein is CASSYLSGGFTGELFF. J is TRBJ2-2 and V is TRBV2, with 10 bases fitting TRBD2. Germline V gene data show CDR1 as SNHLY and CDR2 as FYNNEI. Trimming cost V 5 bases and J 4 bases; bases outside gene matches: 7. The CDR3 is 16 residues long.

The chain has TRBV7-2 and TRBJ2-1; D unresolved. Germline V gene lookup returns CDR1 SGHTA and CDR2 FQGNSA. This CDR3 comprises 15 residues. V was clipped by 5 bases and J by 0 bases, with 11 bases between them. The CDR3 nucleotides read TGTGCCAGCAGCCAAGCATGGAGCTCCTACAATGAGCAGTTCTTC. It is translated as CASSQAWSSYNEQFF.

The rearrangement uses TRBV9 and TRBJ2-1, with TRBD2 as a possible D gene (6 bases). This CDR3 is 15 amino acids long. Germline V gene sequence: CDR1 SGDLS, CDR2 YYNGEE. Trimming shortened V by 4 bases and J by 1 base, and 12 bases separated the two germline ends. The chain's CDR3 is CASSSGLESYNEQFF. The DNA of the CDR3 is TGTGCCAGCAGCTCGGGACTCGAATCCTACAATGAGCAGTTCTTC. Filled out from reference TRBV9 and TRBJ2-1, the complete variable domain reads DSGVTQTPKHLITATGQRVTLRCSPRSGDLSVYWYQQSLDQGLQFLIQYYNGEERAKGNILERFSAQQFPDLHSELNLSSLELGDSALYFCASSSGLESYNEQFFGPGTRLTVL.

The chain recombines TRBV27 with TRBJ1-4; 7 bases line up with TRBD1. CDR1 is MNHEY, CDR2 SMNVEV, per germline (reference sequence). V trimming: 7 bases; J trimming: 7 bases; junction bases outside the gene matches: 12. This CDR3 region has 15 residues. In DNA form, the CDR3 reads TGTGCCAGCACCAGAATCGACAGGGTGGGTGAAAAACTGTTTTTT. Translated: CASTRIDRVGEKLFF. Together with reference TRBV27 and TRBJ1-4, the CDR3 gives the full variable domain: EAQVTQNPRYLITVTGKKLTVTCSQNMNHEYMSWYRQDPGLGLRQIYYSMNVEVTDKGDVPEGYKVSRKEKRNFPLILESPSPNQTSLYFCASTRIDRVGEKLFFGSGTQLSVL.

The chain carries TRBV27 and TRBJ2-7; maybe TRBD1 (5 bases). The germline V gene encodes CDR1 MNHEY and CDR2 SMNVEV (reference sequence). There are 14 residues in the CDR3. V dropped 5 bases and J dropped 3 bases, with 14 bases sitting between them. Here the CDR3 DNA reads TGTGCCAGCAGTCCCTGGGGCCGAGACTACGAGCAGTACTTC. Translating it yields CASSPWGRDYEQYF.

The chain combines TRBV10-3 with TRBJ2-7; 13 nucleotides align to TRBD2. Germline V gives CDR1 ENHRY, CDR2 SYGVKD. The CDR3 loop spans 14 amino acids. V trimming: 4 bases; J trimming: 7 bases; junction bases outside the gene matches: 4. In DNA, the CDR3 is TGTGCCATCAGTGGACTAGCGGGAGGTGGTGAGCAGTACTTC. Residues: CAISGLAGGGEQYF.

V and J are TRBV16 and TRBJ1-3; a possible D gene is TRBD1 (6 bases). The V gene's germline CDR1 is KGHSY and CDR2 FQNENV. The CDR3 totals 17 residues. Deletions cut 6 bases from V and 0 bases from J, with 18 bases between. CDR3 loop: CASSLTTGLRSGNTIYF. The CDR3 DNA reads TGTGCCAGCAGTCTGACCACAGGGTTACGCTCTGGAAACACCATATATTTT.

The chain has TRBV27 and TRBJ2-1, with D possibly matching TRBD1 (5 bases). Germline lookup yields CDR1 MNHEY and CDR2 SMNVEV (reference sequence). The ends were cut back, 0 bases at V and 2 bases at J, with 5 bases in the middle. CDR3 length equals 14 residues. As DNA, the CDR3 is TGTGCCAGCAGTTTATCAGGGGCCTACAATGAGCAGTTCTTC. It is translated as CASSLSGAYNEQFF.

This chain links TRBV7-2 with TRBJ2-5, with TRBD1 matching 7 bases. Trimming cost V 5 bases and J 2 bases; bases outside gene matches: 2. This CDR3 has 13 amino acids. The germline CDR1 and CDR2 sequences are SGHTA and FQGNSA. CDR3 protein: CASSRRGQETQYF. The CDR3 region has the DNA TGTGCCAGCAGCCGCAGGGGGCAAGAGACCCAGTACTTC.

The chain is built from TRBV5-4 and TRBJ2-7; D is perhaps TRBD2 (5 bases). Trimming stripped 5 bases from V and 3 bases from J, with 15 bases between. The CDR3 is 14 residues long. CDR1 and CDR2 (germline): SGHNT, YYREEE (reference sequence). The CDR3 here is CASSQRRGFYEQYF. CDR3 nucleotide sequence: TGTGCCAGCAGTCAAAGACGGGGTTTCTACGAGCAGTACTTC.

The chain is built from TRBV5-4 and TRBJ2-7; the D gene is possibly TRBD2 (6 bases). This CDR3 spans 15 amino acids. Germline V gene lookup returns CDR1 SGHNT and CDR2 YYREEE (reference sequence). V dropped 0 bases and J dropped 1 base, with 11 bases sitting between them. The CDR3 nucleotides read TGTGCCAGCAGCTTGGAGCTAGCGACTTCCTACGAGCAGTACTTC. Amino acids: CASSLELATSYEQYF.

The chain has TRBV28 and TRBJ2-2; D is perhaps TRBD2 (5 bases). The ends were cut back, 5 bases at V and 8 bases at J, with 15 bases in the middle. Germline CDR1 and CDR2: MDHEN and SYDVKM. The CDR3 loop spans 14 amino acids. Here the CDR3 reads CASSHNLRTGELFF. The CDR3 DNA sequence: TGTGCCAGCAGTCATAATCTCCGGACTGGGGAGCTGTTTTTT.

The rearrangement links TRBV6-1 to TRBJ2-7; D call uncertain. The CDR3 length is 13 residues. CDR1 and CDR2 from the germline V gene are MNHNS and SASEGT. V was cut by 6 bases and J by 5 bases, with 14 bases left in between. As DNA, the CDR3 is TGTGCCAGCAGGGAGAACGAGGTTGACGAGCAGTACTTC. The encoded protein is CASRENEVDEQYF.

The V gene is TRBV11-2, the J gene TRBJ1-1; 8 bases align to TRBD1. Germline CDR1 reads SGHAT; CDR2 reads FQNNGV. The CDR3 spans 16 residues. The V segment lost 5 bases and the J segment 8 bases; nucleotides outside the gene matches: 16. In DNA, the CDR3 is TGTGCCAGCAGCCCTCGCCGGACAGGGAGGGTCTCCGAAGCTTTCTTT. Residues: CASSPRRTGRVSEAFF.

This chain connects TRBV9 to TRBJ2-5; a weak D match, TRBD1 (5 bases). The germline V gene has CDR1 SGDLS and CDR2 YYNGEE. This CDR3 has 15 amino acids. V lost 2 bases and J lost 3, with 14 bases in between. CDR3 sequence reads: CASSVLQGEEETQYF. For the CDR3, the DNA is TGTGCCAGCAGCGTCTTGCAGGGCGAGGAAGAGACCCAGTACTTC.

The rearrangement joins TRBV7-2 to TRBJ2-4, with TRBD1 as a possible D gene (5 bases). There are 16 residues in the CDR3. The V end was cut by 4 bases, the J end by 0 bases, with 13 bases between. Germline assignment: CDR1 SGHTA and CDR2 FQGNSA. This chain's CDR3 is CASSSTTALAKNIQYF. CDR3 nucleotides: TGTGCCAGCAGCTCCACGACAGCTCTAGCCAAAAACATTCAGTACTTC. Together with reference TRBV7-2 and TRBJ2-4, the CDR3 gives the full variable domain: GAGVSQSPSNKVTEKGKDVELRCDPISGHTALYWYRQSLGQGLEFLIYFQGNSAPDKSGLPSDRFSAERTGGSVSTLTIQRTQQEDSAVYLCASSSTTALAKNIQYFGAGTRLSVL.

This sequence joins TRBV5-6 and TRBJ2-1; D is perhaps TRBD2 (6 bases). V dropped 3 bases and J dropped 8 bases, with 24 bases sitting between them. The CDR3 sequence is 17 residues long. Per germline, CDR1 SGHDT and CDR2 YYEEEE. The CDR3 region has the DNA TGTGCCAGCAGCTCGTCCGGGACTTTAGTCATTAGCTATGAGCAGTTCTTC. It yields the protein CASSSSGTLVISYEQFF.

The V call is TRBV7-9, the J call TRBJ2-7; 7 nucleotides agree with TRBD1. The V gene end was trimmed by 4 bases and the J gene end by 2 bases; junction bases not matched to a gene: 11. This CDR3 spans 16 amino acids. Germline assignment: CDR1 SEHNR and CDR2 FQNEAQ (reference sequence). The CDR3 DNA reads as TGTGCCAGCAGCTCCAGGACAGGCGATACCCCCTACGAGCAGTACTTC. Its translation: CASSSRTGDTPYEQYF. Full variable domain (rest looked up from reference TRBV7-9 and TRBJ2-7): DTGVSQNPRHKITKRGQNVTFRCDPISEHNRLYWYRQTLGQGPEFLTYFQNEAQLEKSRLLSDRFSAERPKGSFSTLEIQRTEQGDSAMYLCASSSRTGDTPYEQYFGPGTRLTVT.

V gene TRBV14 combines with J gene TRBJ2-7, with D perhaps TRBD1 (6 bases). V shed 5 bases and J shed 3 bases, with 14 bases lying between them. This CDR3 has 14 residues. Germline V CDR1 and CDR2: SGHDN, FVKESK. The CDR3 protein is CASSVRGHYYEQYF. DNA of the CDR3: TGTGCCAGCAGCGTCAGGGGTCACTACTACGAGCAGTACTTC.

This clone was observed a single time. J is TRBJ1-2 and V is TRBV9; no clear D gene. This CDR3 has 15 residues. V gave up 0 bases and J gave up 4 bases, with 13 bases separating them. Germline V lookup: CDR1 SGDLS, CDR2 YYNGEE. CDR3 sequence: CASSVEKGAGYGYTF. The CDR3 region has the DNA TGTGCCAGCAGCGTAGAAAAGGGAGCAGGCTATGGCTACACCTTC.

The chain links TRBV9 to TRBJ1-1, with D unclear. V was trimmed by 4 bases and J by 5 bases, leaving 15 bases between them. This CDR3 region has 14 residues. Germline CDR1 reads SGDLS; CDR2 reads YYNGEE. In nucleotides, the CDR3 is TGTGCCAGCAGCCCTTACATGAGAGGGACTGAAGCTTTCTTT. Amino acids: CASSPYMRGTEAFF.

The gene calls are TRBV5-5 and TRBJ2-2; the match to TRBD2 covers 8 bases. From germline, CDR1 is SGHKS and CDR2 YYEKEE (reference sequence). The trim removed 6 bases at V and 3 bases at J, leaving 7 bases unmatched. The CDR3 has 15 residues. The CDR3 nucleotides are TGTGCCAGCACCCGGGGGGGCGGACACACCGGGGAGCTGTTTTTT. Translating it yields CASTRGGGHTGELFF.

This CDR3 is CASSPRNFYEQYF. The CDR3 DNA reads as TGTGCCAGCTCACCCAGGAACTTCTACGAGCAGTACTTC. The J gene is TRBJ2-7, the V gene TRBV18; D is unresolved. There are 13 residues in the CDR3. V was clipped by 3 bases and J by 3 bases, with 9 bases between them. Looked up from germline, CDR1 is KGHSH and CDR2 is LQKENI. Looking up the rest from reference TRBV18 and TRBJ2-7 gives the full variable domain: NAGVMQNPRHLVRRRGQEARLRCSPMKGHSHVYWYRQLPEEGLKFMVYLQKENIIDESGMPKERFSAEFPKEGPSILRIQQVVRGDSAAYFCASSPRNFYEQYFGPGTRLTVT.